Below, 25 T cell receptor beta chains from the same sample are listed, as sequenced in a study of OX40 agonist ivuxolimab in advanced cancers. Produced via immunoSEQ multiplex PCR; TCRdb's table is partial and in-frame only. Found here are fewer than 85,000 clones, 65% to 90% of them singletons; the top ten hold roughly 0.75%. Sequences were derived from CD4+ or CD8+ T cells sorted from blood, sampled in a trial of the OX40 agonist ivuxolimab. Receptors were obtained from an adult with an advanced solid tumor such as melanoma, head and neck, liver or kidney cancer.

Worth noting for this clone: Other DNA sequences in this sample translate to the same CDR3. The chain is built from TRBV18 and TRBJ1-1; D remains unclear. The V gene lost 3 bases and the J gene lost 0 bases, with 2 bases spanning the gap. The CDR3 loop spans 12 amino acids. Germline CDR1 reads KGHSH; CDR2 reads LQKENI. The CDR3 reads CASSPLNTEAFF. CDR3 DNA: TGTGCCAGCTCACCGCTGAACACTGAAGCTTTCTTT.

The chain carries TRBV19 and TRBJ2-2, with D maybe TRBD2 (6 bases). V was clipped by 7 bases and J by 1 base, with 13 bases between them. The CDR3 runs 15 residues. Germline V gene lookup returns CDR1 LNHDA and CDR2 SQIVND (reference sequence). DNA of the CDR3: TGTGCCAGTATGGGGGGACTTCGGAACACCGGGGAGCTGTTTTTT. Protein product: CASMGGLRNTGELFF.

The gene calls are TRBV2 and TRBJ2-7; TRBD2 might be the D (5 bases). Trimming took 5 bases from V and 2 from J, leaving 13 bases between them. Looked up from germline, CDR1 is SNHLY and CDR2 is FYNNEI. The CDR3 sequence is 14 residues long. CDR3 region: CASSTGLPTYEQYF. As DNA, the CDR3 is TGTGCCAGCAGTACCGGACTCCCAACCTACGAGCAGTACTTC.

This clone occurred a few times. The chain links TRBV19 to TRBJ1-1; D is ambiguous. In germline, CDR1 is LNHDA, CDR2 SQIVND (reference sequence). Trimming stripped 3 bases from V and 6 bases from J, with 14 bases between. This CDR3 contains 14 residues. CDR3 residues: CASSILPPAPEAFF. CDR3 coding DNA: TGTGCCAGTAGTATTCTCCCCCCGGCGCCTGAAGCTTTCTTT.

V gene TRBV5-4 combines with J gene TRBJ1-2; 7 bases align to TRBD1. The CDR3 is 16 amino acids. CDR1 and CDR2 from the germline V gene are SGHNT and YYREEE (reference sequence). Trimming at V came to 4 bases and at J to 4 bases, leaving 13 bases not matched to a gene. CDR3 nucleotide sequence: TGTGCCAGCAGCGACATCGACAGGGCCTTCCTCTATGGCTACACCTTC. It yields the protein CASSDIDRAFLYGYTF.

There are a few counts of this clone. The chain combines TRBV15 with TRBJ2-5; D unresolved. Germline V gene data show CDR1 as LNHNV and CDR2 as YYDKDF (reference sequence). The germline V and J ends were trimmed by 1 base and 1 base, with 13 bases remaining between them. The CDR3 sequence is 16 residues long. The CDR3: CATSRGETVPQETQYF. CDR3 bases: TGTGCCACCAGCAGAGGGGAAACGGTCCCCCAAGAGACCCAGTACTTC.

The CDR3 sequence: CASSLGLAGYNEQFF. CDR3 sequence (DNA): TGTGCCAGCAGCTTAGGGCTAGCGGGGTACAATGAGCAGTTCTTC. The gene calls are TRBV11-1 and TRBJ2-1; 9 bases align to TRBD2. Trimming removed 1 base from V and 4 bases from J; junction bases left unmatched: 2. The CDR3 is 15 amino acids. The germline gives CDR1 SGHAT, CDR2 FQDESV (reference sequence).

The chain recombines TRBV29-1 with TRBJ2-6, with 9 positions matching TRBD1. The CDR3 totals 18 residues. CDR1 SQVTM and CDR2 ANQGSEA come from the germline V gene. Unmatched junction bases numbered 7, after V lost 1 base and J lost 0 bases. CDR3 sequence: CSVEVPGQGVSGANVLTF. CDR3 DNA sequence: TGCAGCGTTGAAGTCCCGGGACAGGGCGTCTCTGGGGCCAACGTCCTGACTTTC.

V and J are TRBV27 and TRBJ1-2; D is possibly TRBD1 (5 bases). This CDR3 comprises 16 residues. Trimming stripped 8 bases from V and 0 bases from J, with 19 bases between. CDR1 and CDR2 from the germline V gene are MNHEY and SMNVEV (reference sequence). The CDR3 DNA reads TGTGCCAGCGGACGGGACCGCCAAGGAGCTAACTATGGCTACACCTTC. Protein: CASGRDRQGANYGYTF.

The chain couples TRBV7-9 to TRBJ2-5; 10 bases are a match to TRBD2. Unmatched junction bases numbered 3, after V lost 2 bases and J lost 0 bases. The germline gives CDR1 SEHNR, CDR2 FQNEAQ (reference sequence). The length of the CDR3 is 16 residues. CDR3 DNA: TGTGCCAGCAGCTTATATAGCGGGGGGAACCAAGAGACCCAGTACTTC. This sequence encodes CASSLYSGGNQETQYF.

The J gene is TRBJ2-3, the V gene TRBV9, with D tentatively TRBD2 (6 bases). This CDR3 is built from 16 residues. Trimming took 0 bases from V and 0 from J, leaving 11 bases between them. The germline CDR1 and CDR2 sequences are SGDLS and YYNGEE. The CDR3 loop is CASSVVRGTSTDTQYF. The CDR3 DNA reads TGTGCCAGCAGCGTAGTGCGGGGAACTAGCACAGATACGCAGTATTTT.

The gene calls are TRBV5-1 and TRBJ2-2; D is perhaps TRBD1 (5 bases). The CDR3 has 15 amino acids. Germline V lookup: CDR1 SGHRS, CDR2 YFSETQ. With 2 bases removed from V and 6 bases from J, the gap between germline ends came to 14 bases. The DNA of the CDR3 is TGCGCCAGCAGCTTAGGGCCTAGGGGATCCGGGGAGCTGTTTTTT. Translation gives CASSLGPRGSGELFF. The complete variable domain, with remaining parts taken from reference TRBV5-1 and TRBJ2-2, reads KAGVTQTPRYLIKTRGQQVTLSCSPISGHRSVSWYQQTPGQGLQFLFEYFSETQRNKGNFPGRFSGRQFSNSRSEMNVSTLELGDSALYLCASSLGPRGSGELFFGEGSRLTVL.

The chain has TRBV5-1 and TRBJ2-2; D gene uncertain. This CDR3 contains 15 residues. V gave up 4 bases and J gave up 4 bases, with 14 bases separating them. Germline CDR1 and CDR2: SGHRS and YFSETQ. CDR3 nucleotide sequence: TGCGCCAGCAGCACCACAAGGAACCCCACCGGGGAGCTGTTTTTT. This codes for CASSTTRNPTGELFF.

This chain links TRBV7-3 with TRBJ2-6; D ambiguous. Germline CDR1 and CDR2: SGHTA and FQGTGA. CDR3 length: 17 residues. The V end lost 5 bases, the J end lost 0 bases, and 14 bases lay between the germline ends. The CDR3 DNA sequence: TGTGCCAGCAGCCCACAACCGGGCCCCTCTGGGGCCAACGTCCTGACTTTC. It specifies CASSPQPGPSGANVLTF.

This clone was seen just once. CDR3 region: CASSAGTGYEQYF. The DNA for the CDR3 is TGCGCCAGCAGCGCGGGCACGGGCTACGAGCAGTACTTC. This chain links TRBV5-1 with TRBJ2-7, with D possibly being TRBD2 (5 bases). The V gene lost 4 bases and the J gene lost 3 bases, with 11 bases spanning the gap. Germline V gives CDR1 SGHRS, CDR2 YFSETQ. CDR3 length equals 13 residues.

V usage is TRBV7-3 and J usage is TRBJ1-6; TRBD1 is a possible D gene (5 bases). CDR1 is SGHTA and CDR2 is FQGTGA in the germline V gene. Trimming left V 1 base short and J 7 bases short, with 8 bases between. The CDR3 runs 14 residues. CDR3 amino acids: CASSLSQGNSPLHF. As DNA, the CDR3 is TGTGCCAGCAGCTTAAGTCAGGGAAATTCACCCCTCCACTTT.

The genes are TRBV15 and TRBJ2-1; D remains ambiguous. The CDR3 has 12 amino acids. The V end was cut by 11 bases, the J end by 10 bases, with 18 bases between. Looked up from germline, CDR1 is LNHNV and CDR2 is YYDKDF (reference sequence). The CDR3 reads CAVRVGIGEQFF. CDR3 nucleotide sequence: TGTGCCGTCCGGGTAGGGATAGGCGAGCAGTTCTTC.

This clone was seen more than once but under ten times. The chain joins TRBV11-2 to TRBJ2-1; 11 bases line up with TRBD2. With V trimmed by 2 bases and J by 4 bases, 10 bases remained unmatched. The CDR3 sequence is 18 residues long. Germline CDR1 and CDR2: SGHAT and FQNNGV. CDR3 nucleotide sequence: TGTGCCAGCAGCTTACCCCGATTAGCGGGAGGGGGATACAATGAGCAGTTCTTC. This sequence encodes CASSLPRLAGGGYNEQFF.

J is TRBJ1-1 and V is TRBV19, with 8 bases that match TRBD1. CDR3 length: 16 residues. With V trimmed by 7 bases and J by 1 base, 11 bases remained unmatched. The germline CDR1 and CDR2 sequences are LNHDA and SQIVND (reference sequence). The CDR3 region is CASKTLRQGQNTEAFF. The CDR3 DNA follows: TGTGCCAGTAAAACACTTAGACAGGGGCAGAACACTGAAGCTTTCTTT. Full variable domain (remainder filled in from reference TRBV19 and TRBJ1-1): DGGITQSPKYLFRKEGQNVTLSCEQNLNHDAMYWYRQDPGQGLRLIYYSQIVNDFQKGDIAEGYSVSREKKESFPLTVTSAQKNPTAFYLCASKTLRQGQNTEAFFGQGTRLTVV.

The CDR3 here is CASIGLPPGSQETQYF. CDR3 sequence (DNA): TGTGCCAGCATCGGTCTGCCTCCTGGGAGTCAAGAGACCCAGTACTTC. J is TRBJ2-5 and V is TRBV7-8, with D possibly matching TRBD2 (5 bases). Trimming shortened V by 7 bases and J by 2 bases, and 20 bases separated the two germline ends. CDR3 length: 16 residues. Germline V gene lookup returns CDR1 SGHVS and CDR2 FQNEAQ.

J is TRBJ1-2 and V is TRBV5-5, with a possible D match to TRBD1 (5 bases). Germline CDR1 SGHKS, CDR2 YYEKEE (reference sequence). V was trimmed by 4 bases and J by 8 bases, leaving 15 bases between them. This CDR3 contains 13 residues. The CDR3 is CASSRDGIDGYTF. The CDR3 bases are TGTGCCAGCAGCCGGGACGGTATTGACGGCTACACCTTC.

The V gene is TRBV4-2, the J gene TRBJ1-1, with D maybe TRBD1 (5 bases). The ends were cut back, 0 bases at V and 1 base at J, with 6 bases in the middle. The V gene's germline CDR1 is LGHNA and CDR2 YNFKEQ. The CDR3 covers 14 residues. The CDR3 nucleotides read TGTGCCAGCAGCCAAGATGGGGGGAACACTGAAGCTTTCTTT. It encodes CASSQDGGNTEAFF.

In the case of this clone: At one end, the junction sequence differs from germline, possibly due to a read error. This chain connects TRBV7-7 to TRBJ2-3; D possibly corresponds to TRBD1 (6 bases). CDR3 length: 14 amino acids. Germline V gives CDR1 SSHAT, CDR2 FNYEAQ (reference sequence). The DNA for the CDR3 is TGTGCTAGCAGCCTTGGGGACATCACAGATACGCAGTATTTT. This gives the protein CASSLGDITDTQYF.

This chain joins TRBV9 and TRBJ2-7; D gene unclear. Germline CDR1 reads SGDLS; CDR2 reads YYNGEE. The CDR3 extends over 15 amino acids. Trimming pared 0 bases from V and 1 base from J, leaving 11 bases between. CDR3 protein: CASSVVPSPSYEQYF. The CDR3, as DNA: TGTGCCAGCAGCGTAGTACCTTCACCTTCCTACGAGCAGTACTTC.

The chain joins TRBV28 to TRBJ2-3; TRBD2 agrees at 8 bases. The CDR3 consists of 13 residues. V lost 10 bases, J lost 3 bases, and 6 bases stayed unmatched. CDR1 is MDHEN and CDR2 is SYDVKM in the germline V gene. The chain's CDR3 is CATGLASTDTQYF. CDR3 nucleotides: TGTGCCACCGGACTAGCAAGTACAGATACGCAGTATTTT.